This is a list of T cell receptor beta chains from one sample in a study of high-grade serous ovarian cancer treatment subgroups. Some clones are missing from TCRdb's copy, which holds only in-frame ones; the method was immunoSEQ multiplex PCR. This table has over 5,000 clones, about four fifths appearing once. What was sequenced was tumor tissue. All receptors derive from a human donor with high-grade serous ovarian cancer. Both conserved end residues are part of each CDR3. Each record gives: clone size, D gene, V gene, J gene, CDR3 protein, CDR3 DNA. The D gene is left open where the match is weak. A clone size is listed for some rows: how often the clone was seen (once, few, many), or a class if it is expanded.

size: -; D: -; V: TRBV10-3; J: TRBJ2-6; CDR3: CAISEGGANVLTF; DNA: TGTGCCATCAGTGAAGGGGGGGCCAACGTCCTGACTTTC
size: -; D: -; V: TRBV30; J: TRBJ1-3; CDR3: CAWSVGLERNTIYF; DNA: TGTGCCTGGAGTGTAGGCCTAGAACGAAACACCATATATTTT
size: -; D: -; V: TRBV29-1; J: TRBJ1-1; CDR3: CSVDGEAFF; DNA: TGCAGCGTTGACGGGGAAGCTTTCTTT
size: -; D: -; V: TRBV7-2; J: TRBJ1-2; CDR3: CASSPSGEGGYTF; DNA: TGTGCCAGCAGCCCCAGCGGTGAAGGCGGCTACACCTTC
size: -; D: -; V: TRBV5-1; J: TRBJ1-1; CDR3: CASSREGEAFF; DNA: TGCGCCAGCAGCCGCGAGGGTGAAGCTTTCTTT
size: -; D: -; V: TRBV30; J: TRBJ1-3; CDR3: CAAYSLTGRVDTIYF; DNA: TGTGCCGCCTATTCCCTGACAGGTCGGGTGGACACCATATATTTT
size: -; D: -; V: TRBV30; J: TRBJ1-1; CDR3: CAWSPLATEAFF; DNA: TGTGCCTGGAGTCCTCTTGCAACTGAAGCTTTCTTT
size: once; D: TRBD1; V: TRBV9; J: TRBJ2-1; CDR3: CASSVGGGQSYNEQFF; DNA: TGTGCCAGCAGCGTAGGAGGGGGACAGTCGTACAATGAGCAGTTCTTC
size: -; D: -; V: TRBV13; J: TRBJ2-7; CDR3: CASSLTRAGGLSYEQYF; DNA: TGTGCCAGCAGCTTAACCCGTGCAGGAGGGCTCTCCTACGAGCAGTACTTC
size: -; D: TRBD2; V: TRBV10-3; J: TRBJ2-1; CDR3: CAISVAGGPFNEQFF; DNA: TGTGCCATCAGTGTCGCGGGGGGGCCATTCAATGAGCAGTTCTTC
size: -; D: TRBD1; V: TRBV29-1; J: TRBJ1-2; CDR3: CSAGQDYGYTF; DNA: TGCAGCGCTGGACAGGACTATGGCTACACCTTC
size: -; D: TRBD1; V: TRBV11-3; J: TRBJ1-2; CDR3: CASSFGQGTDLGYGYTF; DNA: TGTGCCAGCAGCTTCGGACAGGGGACCGATTTGGGCTATGGCTACACCTTC
size: once; D: -; V: TRBV12-5; J: TRBJ2-3; CDR3: CASGRQVSTDTQYF; DNA: TGTGCTAGTGGACGACAGGTGAGCACAGATACGCAGTATTTT
size: few; D: -; V: TRBV10-3; J: TRBJ2-3; CDR3: CATRRVSADTQYF; DNA: TGTGCCACCCGCCGTGTGTCTGCAGATACGCAGTATTTT
size: -; D: TRBD2; V: TRBV5-1; J: TRBJ2-7; CDR3: CASSALTSGASYEQYF; DNA: TGCGCCAGCAGCGCCCTGACTAGCGGGGCCTCCTACGAGCAGTACTTC
size: -; D: -; V: TRBV19; J: TRBJ1-6; CDR3: CASSPPRGSNSPLHF; DNA: TGTGCCAGTAGTCCCCCTAGGGGGAGTAATTCACCCCTCCACTTT
size: -; D: TRBD1; V: TRBV19; J: TRBJ1-4; CDR3: CASSPLSGTGEEKLFF; DNA: TGTGCCAGTAGTCCTCTCTCCGGGACAGGGGAAGAAAAACTGTTTTTT
size: -; D: TRBD1; V: TRBV6-6; J: TRBJ2-1; CDR3: CASSSGQGDVNEQFF; DNA: TGTGCCAGCAGTTCTGGACAGGGGGATGTAAATGAGCAGTTCTTC
size: once; D: TRBD1; V: TRBV7-7; J: TRBJ2-5; CDR3: CASSSGTEETQYF; DNA: TGTGCCAGCAGCTCGGGGACAGAAGAGACCCAGTACTTC
size: -; D: -; V: TRBV7-8; J: TRBJ2-5; CDR3: CASSLGTTTQETQYF; DNA: TGTGCCAGCAGCTTAGGGACTACGACCCAAGAGACCCAGTACTTC
size: -; D: -; V: TRBV9; J: TRBJ1-3; CDR3: CASSRGDTIYF; DNA: TGTGCCAGCAGCCGAGGGGACACCATATATTTT
size: once; D: TRBD2; V: TRBV11-1; J: TRBJ2-5; CDR3: CASSLVASGGAWLETQYF; DNA: TGTGCCAGCAGCTTAGTCGCTAGCGGGGGGGCCTGGCTTGAGACCCAGTACTTC
size: few; D: -; V: TRBV29-1; J: TRBJ2-2; CDR3: CSVGGQPGELFF; DNA: TGCAGCGTGGGTGGACAGCCCGGGGAGCTGTTTTTT
size: -; D: TRBD1; V: TRBV7-9; J: TRBJ1-6; CDR3: CASSSHETGGARSPLHF; DNA: TGTGCCAGCAGCTCCCATGAAACAGGGGGCGCGCGGTCACCCCTCCACTTT
size: -; D: -; V: TRBV2; J: TRBJ2-7; CDR3: CASTRDLKAYEQYF; DNA: TGTGCCAGCACCCGGGACTTGAAGGCCTACGAGCAGTACTTC
size: few; D: -; V: TRBV5-1; J: TRBJ1-1; CDR3: CASSLLGAQTEAFF; DNA: TGCGCCAGCAGCTTGTTGGGGGCGCAAACTGAAGCTTTCTTT
size: -; D: TRBD2; V: TRBV7-2; J: TRBJ2-5; CDR3: CASSLSGTSGGAKTQYF; DNA: TGTGCCAGCAGCTTAAGCGGGACTAGCGGGGGGGCGAAGACCCAGTACTTC
size: -; D: -; V: TRBV4-1; J: TRBJ1-1; CDR3: CASSHNIMNTEAFF; DNA: TGCGCCAGCAGCCATAACATCATGAACACTGAAGCTTTCTTT
size: once; D: TRBD1; V: TRBV12-5; J: TRBJ1-2; CDR3: CASGMGTAEDNYGYTF; DNA: TGTGCTAGTGGTATGGGGACAGCGGAAGATAACTATGGCTACACCTTC
size: -; D: -; V: TRBV9; J: TRBJ2-3; CDR3: CASSVYHEADTQYF; DNA: TGTGCCAGCAGCGTGTACCATGAAGCAGATACGCAGTATTTT
size: -; D: -; V: TRBV7-9; J: TRBJ2-3; CDR3: CASSLFQGFSDTQYF; DNA: TGTGCCAGCAGCTTATTTCAGGGTTTTTCGGATACGCAGTATTTT
size: -; D: -; V: TRBV5-5; J: TRBJ1-2; CDR3: CASSLRRSNNYGYTF; DNA: TGTGCCAGCAGCTTGCGTCGCAGTAATAACTATGGCTACACCTTC
size: few; D: -; V: TRBV29-1; J: TRBJ1-5; CDR3: CSVDDGEQPQHF; DNA: TGCAGCGTTGATGACGGGGAACAGCCCCAGCATTTT
size: -; D: -; V: TRBV9; J: TRBJ2-5; CDR3: CASSVASQETQYF; DNA: TGTGCCAGCAGCGTAGCCAGTCAAGAGACCCAGTACTTC
size: -; D: -; V: TRBV5-5; J: TRBJ1-2; CDR3: CASSSDVGGVRNYGYTF; DNA: TGTGCCAGCAGCTCGGACGTTGGTGGGGTGCGTAACTATGGCTACACCTTC